This is a list of T cell receptor beta chains from one sample in a study of response to subunit inactivated influenza vaccine. TCRdb fed the RT-PCR reads into MiXCR, producing one record per CDR3 protein. The table records 500,000 to 650,000 distinct CDR3 sequences, 6% to 9% of them present only once. The sample in question was PBMCs from blood, obtained about 23 months after vaccination. Every receptor here comes from a man aged 50-75 years who received an inactivated influenza vaccine. Each CDR3 is given with its conserved first and last residue. Each record gives: clone size, D gene, CDR3 length, V gene, J gene, CDR3 protein, CDR3 DNA. D genes are given only for firm matches. Size is stated for part of the rows, as once, few or many counts, or as a class when the clone is expanded.

>many|TRBD2|13|TRBV28|TRBJ2-1
CASRRTSVNEQFF
TGTGCCAGCAGGAGGACTAGCGTAAATGAGCAGTTCTTC
>many|TRBD1|13|TRBV12-3/TRBV12-4|TRBJ1-1
CASSPDRDTEAFF
TGTGCCAGCAGTCCCGACAGGGACACTGAAGCTTTCTTT
>many|NA|13|TRBV9|TRBJ2-1
CASSVVSGNEQFF
TGTGCCAGCAGCGTAGTAAGTGGCAATGAGCAGTTCTTC
>many|TRBD2|19|TRBV4-3|TRBJ2-1
CASSQDPPSGSSSYNEQFF
TGCGCCAGCAGCCAAGATCCCCCTAGCGGGAGTAGCTCCTACAATGAGCAGTTCTTC
>many|NA|16|TRBV7-2|TRBJ1-2
CASSLGGQGPNYGYTF
TGTGCCAGCAGCTTAGGAGGCCAGGGGCCCAACTATGGCTACACCTTC
>many|NA|14|TRBV12-3/TRBV12-4|TRBJ1-2
CASSLVPGFYGYTF
TGTGCCAGCAGTTTAGTGCCGGGATTTTATGGCTACACCTTC
>few|TRBD2|15|TRBV14|TRBJ2-7
CASSQASGTYYEQYF
TGTGCCAGCAGCCAAGCTAGCGGGACATACTACGAGCAGTACTTC
>few|TRBD1|15|TRBV11-2|TRBJ1-2
CASSLDREPNYGYTF
TGTGCCAGCAGCTTGGACAGGGAGCCTAACTATGGCTACACCTTC
>few|TRBD2|18|TRBV18|TRBJ2-7
CASSLNWASGRPPDEQYF
TGTGCCAGCTCACTCAACTGGGCTAGCGGGAGACCCCCGGACGAGCAGTACTTC
>NA|TRBD1|15|TRBV28|TRBJ2-6
CASSDTGGGANVLTF
TGTGCCAGCAGTGACACAGGGGGTGGGGCCAACGTCCTGACTTTC
>many|NA|12|TRBV6-2/TRBV6-3|TRBJ2-7
CASSYVSLEQYF
TGTGCCAGCAGTTACGTATCTCTCGAGCAGTACTTC
>few|NA|14|TRBV4-2|TRBJ2-5
CASSQEGQGETQYF
TGTGCCAGCAGCCAAGAGGGTCAGGGGGAGACCCAGTACTTC
>few|NA|14|TRBV11-2|TRBJ2-5
CASSPQGGSETQYF
TGTGCCAGCAGCCCCCAAGGAGGGAGTGAGACCCAGTACTTC
>few|NA|15|TRBV28|TRBJ2-7
CASKDGGRERDEQYF
TGTGCCAGCAAGGATGGCGGCCGAGAACGGGACGAGCAGTACTTC
>few|NA|15|TRBV6-1|TRBJ1-6
CASTRSSSYNSPLHF
TGTGCCAGCACCAGATCGAGCTCCTATAATTCACCCCTCCACTTT
>NA|NA|15|TRBV6-1|TRBJ1-5
CASSPMAGANQPQHF
TGTGCCAGCAGCCCAATGGCGGGGGCAAATCAGCCCCAGCATTTT
>NA|NA|15|TRBV7-6|TRBJ2-1
CASSTYTSSYNEQFF
TGTGCCAGCAGCACCTACACCAGCTCCTACAATGAGCAGTTCTTC
>few|NA|16|TRBV4-3|TRBJ2-7
CASSQDYYQSSYEQYF
TGCGCCAGCAGCCAAGACTACTACCAGAGCTCCTACGAGCAGTACTTC
>few|NA|15|TRBV20-1|TRBJ1-1
CSARDFFQGNTEAFF
TGCAGTGCTAGAGATTTTTTCCAGGGGAACACTGAAGCTTTCTTT
>NA|NA|13|TRBV24-1|TRBJ2-1
CATSLRSYNEQFF
TGTGCCACCAGTCTGCGGTCCTACAATGAGCAGTTCTTC
>NA|NA|15|TRBV5-5|TRBJ1-2
CASSWRPGDSVGYTF
TGTGCCAGCAGCTGGCGTCCAGGGGACTCAGTCGGCTACACCTTC
>NA|NA|13|TRBV20-1|TRBJ1-1
CSARTVGDTEAFF
TGCAGTGCTAGGACCGTGGGGGACACTGAAGCTTTCTTT
>NA|NA|14|TRBV6-2/TRBV6-3|TRBJ1-1
CASSYDGGGTEAFF
TGTGCCAGCAGTTACGACGGCGGGGGAACTGAAGCTTTCTTT
>many|NA|15|TRBV5-1|TRBJ1-5
CASSLEGGAIQPQHF
TGCGCCAGCAGCTTGGAGGGGGGTGCGATTCAGCCCCAGCATTTT
>few|NA|14|TRBV12-3/TRBV12-4|TRBJ1-4
CASSPGVVDEKLFF
TGTGCCAGCAGCCCAGGGGTAGTAGATGAAAAACTGTTTTTT
>many|NA|13|TRBV4-3|TRBJ1-5
CASSQGPYQPQHF
TGCGCCAGCAGCCAAGGTCCGTATCAGCCCCAGCATTTT
>NA|NA|14|TRBV6-1|TRBJ2-7
CASRGKQGVNEQYF
TGTGCCAGCCGCGGGAAACAGGGCGTCAACGAGCAGTACTTC
>NA|TRBD2|14|TRBV20-1|TRBJ2-1
CSVQSGGVRGEQFF
TGCAGTGTTCAAAGCGGGGGAGTCCGGGGTGAGCAGTTCTTC
>NA|TRBD1|14|TRBV6-2/TRBV6-3|TRBJ2-2
CASSYAGGTGELFF
TGTGCCAGCAGTTACGCAGGGGGCACCGGGGAGCTGTTTTTT
>NA|NA|16|TRBV6-1|TRBJ2-1
CASKVAGGGSYNEQFF
TGTGCCAGCAAGGTTGCTGGAGGGGGCTCCTACAATGAGCAGTTCTTC
>NA|NA|12|TRBV20-1|TRBJ2-7
CSARAILDEQYF
TGCAGTGCTAGAGCGATTTTAGACGAGCAGTACTTC
>few|NA|16|TRBV6-2/TRBV6-3|TRBJ2-1
CASSYSGLKRRGEQFF
TGTGCCAGCAGTTACTCGGGACTCAAACGAAGGGGTGAGCAGTTCTTC
>few|NA|15|TRBV9|TRBJ1-2
CASSVAGVLDYGYTF
TGTGCCAGCAGCGTAGCTGGGGTCCTCGACTATGGCTACACCTTC
>many|TRBD1|13|TRBV6-2/TRBV6-3|TRBJ1-5
CASSRQGGQPQHF
TGTGCCAGCAGTCGACAGGGAGGGCAGCCCCAGCATTTT
>few|NA|14|TRBV3-1|TRBJ2-3
CASSRGPRGDTQYF
TGTGCCAGCAGCCGAGGACCCCGGGGAGATACGCAGTATTTT
>NA|NA|13|TRBV30|TRBJ2-7
CAWSEDSFYEQYF
TGTGCCTGGAGTGAAGACAGTTTCTATGAGCAGTACTTC
>many|NA|15|TRBV20-1|TRBJ2-7
CSVRVLGQGSDEQYF
TGCAGTGTTAGAGTTCTGGGGCAGGGATCAGACGAGCAGTACTTC
>NA|TRBD1|20|TRBV27|TRBJ2-6
CASSSDYRGSRMYGANVLTF
TGTGCCAGCAGTTCAGACTACAGGGGTTCTAGGATGTATGGGGCCAACGTCCTGACTTTC
>NA|NA|14|TRBV9|TRBJ2-7
CASSVVSTSDEQYF
TGTGCCAGCAGCGTAGTCAGTACCTCCGACGAGCAGTACTTC
>many|NA|12|TRBV5-1|TRBJ2-3
CASSTTGDTQYF
TGCGCCAGCAGTACAACCGGGGATACGCAGTATTTT
>few|NA|14|TRBV6-1|TRBJ2-1
CASGKQGRFEEQFF
TGTGCCAGCGGTAAACAGGGACGGTTCGAAGAGCAGTTCTTC
>many|NA|16|TRBV3-1|TRBJ2-5
CASSLSSGVRQETQYF
TGTGCCAGCAGCCTATCTTCAGGGGTACGACAAGAGACCCAGTACTTC
>NA|NA|13|TRBV20-1|TRBJ2-7
CSASVTKIYEQYF
TGCAGTGCTAGCGTCACGAAGATCTACGAGCAGTACTTC
>NA|NA|17|TRBV7-9|TRBJ1-3
CASSLQRPGSSGNTIYF
TGTGCCAGCAGCTTACAGAGGCCAGGGAGCTCTGGAAACACCATATATTTT
>NA|TRBD1|14|TRBV20-1|TRBJ1-2
CSAHNRGTDYGYTF
TGCAGTGCCCACAACAGGGGAACCGACTATGGCTACACCTTC
>NA|TRBD1|16|TRBV28|TRBJ2-2
CASSGGGQGATGELFF
TGTGCCAGCAGTGGGGGCGGACAGGGGGCCACCGGGGAGCTGTTTTTT
>few|TRBD2|16|TRBV10-3|TRBJ2-1
CAISDRLAGSYNEQFF
TGTGCCATCAGTGACCGTTTAGCGGGCTCCTACAATGAGCAGTTCTTC
>few|NA|16|TRBV27|TRBJ2-7
CASSLSYGSSSYEQYF
TGTGCCAGCAGTTTATCGTACGGGTCTAGCTCCTACGAGCAGTACTTC
>NA|TRBD1|16|TRBV24-1|TRBJ1-2
CATSDKTGTGWGGYTF
TGTGCCACCAGTGATAAAACCGGGACAGGGTGGGGTGGCTACACCTTC
>NA|TRBD1|15|TRBV20-1|TRBJ2-7
CSARGRDRGPYEQYF
TGCAGTGCTAGAGGACGGGACAGGGGCCCCTACGAGCAGTACTTC
>NA|NA|14|TRBV6-5|TRBJ2-5
CASSYSAGRETQYF
TGTGCCAGCAGTTACTCGGCGGGGCGAGAGACCCAGTACTTC